This TCR beta chain comes out of a study of neurological immune-mediated disorders. Whole-study findings and limits: The greatest TCR clonal expansion occurred in HTLV-1-associated myelopathy and the least in multiple sclerosis, which fell below healthy controls. The multiple sclerosis repertoire cluster had no association with any clinical or MRI feature. TCR-beta repertoires seemed private in all groups, with no expanded CDR3 amino acid sequences shared.

The unsorted libraries were prepared from 2 million PBMCs (stored at -80 C). This clonotype was counted a few times. Its cognate antigen is unknown. This sequence may be a read error, since a much larger clone differs from it by one base. The J segment lost 3 bases and the V segment lost 1 base, leaving 12 bases of the junction unmatched. Germline V gene data show CDR1 as SGHTA and CDR2 as FQGNSA. CDR3 length: 18 amino acids. From the 5' RACE reads, TCRdb called clonotypes with MiXCR, one entry per CDR3 protein. The sample has tens of thousands of distinct CDR3 sequences; 2% to 3% are singletons. This rearrangement joins TRBV7-2 to TRBJ2-1; 7 positions agree with TRBD2. The sequence derives from a woman aged 30 to 39 with multiple sclerosis. Sequencing was carried out using PBMCs. The CDR3 DNA reads as TGTGCCAGCAGCTTAGTTGGACTAGAGGGAGGGTTCTACAATGAGCAGTTCTTC. It encodes CASSLVGLEGGFYNEQFF.